Below, 9 T cell receptor beta chains from the same sample are listed, as sequenced in a study of CD8 T cells in ankylosing spondylitis (dated by TCRdb to about 2017). These receptors have no known antigen. Results and caveats for the whole study, not just this receptor: A TCR beta motif made up of seven or eight highly homologous amino acid variants appeared to be characteristic of blood from ankylosing spondylitis patients.

Receptor amplification or capture employed 5' RACE. Sequenced using an Illumina HiSeq 2500. TCRdb redid the processing of the public reads, applying fastp at Q25 and MiXCR, and retained in-frame beta chains. Rows merge per CDR3 protein into single entries with the most common DNA and genes. A total of 500,000 to 650,000 distinct CDR3 sequences appear in this sample, under 5.5% of them only once. The ten largest make up around 3.5% of the sample. Sequenced input: blood, either unsorted or a sorted T cell fraction (not recorded which). All receptors derive from a male donor with ankylosing spondylitis.

Here the CDR3 DNA reads TGTGCCACCGGGGAGACTGGGGCCTCCTACAATGAGCAGTTCTTC. Translation gives CATGETGASYNEQFF. The chain joins TRBV24-1 to TRBJ2-1; D may correspond to TRBD1 or TRBD2 (5 bases each). The length of the CDR3 is 15 residues. CDR1 is KGHDR and CDR2 is SFDVKD in the germline V gene. The V gene lost 9 bases and the J gene lost 0 bases, with 14 bases spanning the gap.

About this clonotype: One end of the junction is discordant with germline, which a read error may explain. The rearrangement joins TRBV2 to TRBJ2-3; tentative D call: TRBD2 (6 bases). The CDR3 has 14 residues. Germline V gives CDR1 SNHLY, CDR2 FYNNEI. This CDR3 reads CASSEAGITATQYF. The CDR3 DNA reads as TGTGCCAGCAGTGAGGCGGGGATCACAGCTACGCAGTATTTT.

This clonotype was counted many times. The gene calls are TRBV5-1 and TRBJ2-5; D might be TRBD2 (5 bases). V lost 0 bases and J lost 4, with 10 bases in between. The CDR3 contains 14 residues. Germline V lookup: CDR1 SGHRS, CDR2 YFSETQ. CDR3: CASSLVREAETQYF. CDR3 DNA sequence: TGCGCCAGCAGCTTGGTACGGGAAGCAGAGACCCAGTACTTC. Looking up the rest from reference TRBV5-1 and TRBJ2-5 gives the full variable domain: KAGVTQTPRYLIKTRGQQVTLSCSPISGHRSVSWYQQTPGQGLQFLFEYFSETQRNKGNFPGRFSGRQFSNSRSEMNVSTLELGDSALYLCASSLVREAETQYFGPGTRLLVL.

This clonotype occurred many times. V gene TRBV5-1 combines with J gene TRBJ2-1; TRBD2 is a possible D gene (7 bases). Trimming removed 0 bases at V and 8 bases at J, with 30 bases between. Germline V gene sequence: CDR1 SGHRS, CDR2 YFSETQ. The CDR3 covers 20 residues. The CDR3 DNA is TGCGCCAGCAGCTTGGCCGGCGGAAGACAGGCGGGAGCAATTTGGTATGAGCAGTTCTTC. Its translation is CASSLAGGRQAGAIWYEQFF.

The V call is TRBV11-2, the J call TRBJ1-6; weak D call: TRBD1 (5 bases). This CDR3 comprises 13 residues. Germline values: CDR1 SGHAT, CDR2 FQNNGV. Trimming removed 6 bases from V and 13 bases from J, with 16 bases in between. CDR3 protein: CASSQVGGYPLHF. The CDR3 DNA reads TGTGCCAGCAGTCAAGTCGGGGGGTACCCCCTCCACTTT.

This clonotype came up many times. The chain uses TRBV7-9 and TRBJ2-7; D ambiguous. Germline V gene lookup returns CDR1 SEHNR and CDR2 FQNEAQ (reference sequence). Deletions cut 1 base from V and 9 bases from J, with 7 bases between. This CDR3 is built from 11 residues. The CDR3 reads CASSLGFGQYF. For the CDR3, the DNA is TGTGCCAGCAGCTTAGGGTTCGGGCAGTACTTC.

In this sample, this clonotype turned up many times. The rearrangement links TRBV29-1 to TRBJ2-1; the D gene could be TRBD1 or TRBD2 (5 bases each). Trimming took off 4 bases at V and 9 bases at J, with 19 bases between the two ends. CDR1 is SQVTM, CDR2 ANQGSEA, per germline. The CDR3 is 14 amino acids. CDR3 in amino acids: CSVGGTAGIAEQFF. The DNA of the CDR3 is TGCAGCGTTGGGGGGACCGCAGGGATCGCTGAGCAGTTCTTC.

V usage is TRBV4-3 and J usage is TRBJ2-1; TRBD1 matches at 12 bases. With V trimmed by 3 bases and J by 9 bases, 3 bases remained unmatched. The CDR3 runs 14 residues. The germline gives CDR1 LGHNA, CDR2 YSLEER. The DNA for the CDR3 is TGCGCCAGCAGCCACGGGACAGGGGGCGGTGAGCAGTTCTTC. It translates to CASSHGTGGGEQFF.

The sample holds many counts of this clonotype. The chain links TRBV20-1 to TRBJ2-1, with 7 positions matching TRBD2. Germline V gives CDR1 DFQATT, CDR2 SNEGSKA (reference sequence). CDR3 length equals 12 residues. V lost 6 bases to trimming and J lost 8 bases; unmatched junction nucleotides: 7. The DNA of the CDR3 is TGCAGTGCCCCGGGACTAATCGATGAGCAGTTCTTC. Its translation is CSAPGLIDEQFF.